These 19 T cell receptor beta chains originate from one sample sequenced in a study of cytomegalovirus exposure and HLA in healthy donors. Sequencing was performed with immunoSEQ multiplex PCR; in TCRdb, only in-frame clones are kept and a portion is missing. The sample lists 90,000 to 150,000 clones, approximately 89% occurring once. The sample comprised PBMCs. The receptors stem from a man between 18 and 29 years old in good health and CMV-seronegative.

This rearrangement joins TRBV6-1 to TRBJ2-7; D call uncertain. Per germline, CDR1 MNHNS and CDR2 SASEGT. CDR3 size: 12 residues. Trimming took off 5 bases at V and 3 bases at J, with 8 bases between the two ends. DNA of the CDR3: TGTGCCAGCAGTACCGACTTCTACGAGCAGTACTTC. It encodes CASSTDFYEQYF.

The chain has TRBV28 and TRBJ2-3; 8 bases fit TRBD2. From germline, CDR1 is MDHEN and CDR2 SYDVKM. V lost 5 bases to trimming and J lost 0 bases; unmatched junction nucleotides: 10. The CDR3 contains 17 residues. CDR3 region: CASSRAGGLVSTDTQYF. As DNA, the CDR3 is TGTGCCAGCAGTAGGGCGGGGGGCTTAGTGAGCACAGATACGCAGTATTTT.

Concerning this clone itself: One end of the junction is discordant with germline, which a read error may explain. The same CDR3 can be traced to other DNA sequences in this sample. In DNA form, the CDR3 reads TGTGCCAGTAGTTGGTCGGGGGGCTCCTACGAGCAGTACTTC. Its translation is CASSWSGGSYEQYF. This chain uses TRBV27 with TRBJ2-7; the match to TRBD2 covers 7 bases. Germline V gene lookup returns CDR1 MNHEY and CDR2 SMNVEV (reference sequence). CDR3 length equals 14 residues.

The chain carries TRBV7-9 and TRBJ2-3, with D possibly TRBD2 on 6 matching bases. The CDR3 spans 16 residues. V was trimmed by 5 bases and J by 0 bases, leaving 15 bases between them. Germline CDR1 SEHNR, CDR2 FQNEAQ (reference sequence). As DNA, the CDR3 is TGTGCCAGCAGCAGTCCCGGGACTCGAAGCACAGATACGCAGTATTTT. Amino acid sequence: CASSSPGTRSTDTQYF.

The chain joins TRBV18 to TRBJ2-2, with D uncertain. The CDR3 covers 15 residues. The ends were cut back, 6 bases at V and 6 bases at J, with 17 bases in the middle. The germline V gene has CDR1 KGHSH and CDR2 LQKENI. CDR3 DNA sequence: TGTGCCAGCTCCCGAAACACGCAAACGCCCGGGGAGCTGTTTTTT. Its protein is CASSRNTQTPGELFF.

This clone has only one observation. CDR3 sequence: CASSDSARGFGGYTF. The CDR3 nucleotides read TGTGCCAGCAGTGACTCAGCCAGGGGGTTTGGTGGCTACACCTTC. The chain has TRBV6-4 and TRBJ1-2; 7 bases align to TRBD1. CDR3 length: 15 amino acids. Germline loops: CDR1 MRHNA, CDR2 SNTAGT. J was trimmed by 7 bases and V by 0 bases; bases with no gene match: 8.

The chain joins TRBV5-1 to TRBJ2-2; 7 nucleotides align to TRBD1. The length of the CDR3 is 16 residues. Trimming at V came to 4 bases and at J to 2 bases, leaving 8 bases not matched to a gene. Germline CDR1 reads SGHRS; CDR2 reads YFSETQ. The CDR3 nucleotides are TGCGCCAGCAGCGGATGGGGACAGACAAACACCGGGGAGCTGTTTTTT. Translating gives CASSGWGQTNTGELFF.

This chain connects TRBV5-1 to TRBJ2-2; 10 bases agree with TRBD2. J lost 5 bases, V lost 7 bases, and 11 bases had no gene match. In germline, CDR1 is SGHRS, CDR2 YFSETQ. CDR3 length: 16 residues. The CDR3 DNA is TGCGCCAGCCGCATGGCCGGGACTAGCGAGACCGGGGAGCTGTTTTTT. This encodes CASRMAGTSETGELFF.

V usage is TRBV29-1 and J usage is TRBJ1-1; D gene ambiguous. The CDR3 is 14 amino acids. V lost 4 bases and J lost 0, with 12 bases in between. The V gene's germline CDR1 is SQVTM and CDR2 ANQGSEA. CDR3 sequence: CSVVPTRVNTEAFF. The CDR3 DNA follows: TGCAGCGTTGTACCAACCCGGGTGAACACTGAAGCTTTCTTT.

The gene calls are TRBV6-1 and TRBJ2-3, with D unresolved. Germline-derived CDR1 and CDR2 are MNHNS and SASEGT. The CDR3 consists of 13 residues. The V and J ends lost 11 bases and 2 bases respectively, with 14 bases between them. The CDR3 spells CAGSGRYTDTQYF. The CDR3, as DNA: TGTGCCGGGTCCGGCAGGTACACAGATACGCAGTATTTT.

The chain recombines TRBV6-5 with TRBJ2-7; D ambiguous. The CDR3 is made up of 15 amino acids. V lost 0 bases and J lost 3, with 12 bases in between. Germline V gene data show CDR1 as MNHEY and CDR2 as SVGAGI. The CDR3 DNA is TGTGCCAGCAGTTACTCGAACGCGCTGGTCTACGAGCAGTACTTC. Translated, it gives CASSYSNALVYEQYF.

This clone was detected only a few times. Compared with germline, one end of the junction differs, possibly owing to a read error. This chain connects TRBV6-1 to TRBJ1-5; 10 nucleotides line up with TRBD1. The CDR3 extends over 14 amino acids. CDR1 is MNHNS and CDR2 is SASEGT in the germline V gene. The CDR3 here is CASSESGTGEHPNF. The CDR3, as DNA: TGTGCCAGCAGTGAGTCCGGGACAGGGGAGCATCCAAATTTT.

The genes are TRBV5-4 and TRBJ1-2; D ambiguous. Germline CDR1 is SGHNT and CDR2 is YYREEE (reference sequence). The CDR3 consists of 13 residues. With 6 bases removed from V and 5 bases from J, the gap between germline ends came to 14 bases. This CDR3 reads CASTMAGFYGYTF. CDR3 DNA sequence: TGTGCCAGCACCATGGCGGGGTTTTATGGCTACACCTTC.

The genes are TRBV6-6 and TRBJ2-3; 8 positions agree with TRBD2. The CDR3 totals 14 residues. V was clipped by 0 bases and J by 4 bases; unmatched bases: 0. From germline, CDR1 is MNHNY and CDR2 SVGAGI (reference sequence). CDR3 in amino acids: CASSYSRGADTQYF. Written as DNA, the CDR3 is TGTGCCAGCAGTTACTCGCGGGGGGCAGATACGCAGTATTTT.

The J gene is TRBJ2-2, the V gene TRBV5-6; D is ambiguous. Looked up from germline, CDR1 is SGHDT and CDR2 is YYEEEE. The germline V and J ends were trimmed by 2 bases and 0 bases, with 11 bases remaining between them. The CDR3 has 16 amino acids. For the CDR3, the DNA is TGTGCCAGCAGCTTCTCTCCCCCCTCGAACACCGGGGAGCTGTTTTTT. Translating gives CASSFSPPSNTGELFF.

The chain couples TRBV28 to TRBJ1-2; 9 bases match TRBD1. Trimming cost V 7 bases and J 1 base; bases outside gene matches: 13. CDR3 length: 17 residues. CDR1 and CDR2 (germline): MDHEN, SYDVKM. This CDR3 reads CASNREPRQGDNYGYTF. The DNA for the CDR3 is TGTGCCAGCAATCGAGAGCCGCGACAGGGGGATAACTATGGCTACACCTTC.

The rearrangement uses TRBV6-1 and TRBJ1-6, with D hard to call. CDR3 length: 14 residues. Trimming pared 1 base from V and 7 bases from J, leaving 8 bases between. CDR1 and CDR2 from the germline V gene are MNHNS and SASEGT. For the CDR3, the DNA is TGTGCCAGCAGTGAAGGCTATCTCAATTCACCCCTCCACTTT. It specifies CASSEGYLNSPLHF.

This chain connects TRBV28 to TRBJ2-7, with 8 nucleotides matching TRBD1. J lost 3 bases, V lost 6 bases, and 10 bases had no gene match. This CDR3 comprises 15 residues. Germline lookup yields CDR1 MDHEN and CDR2 SYDVKM. In DNA, the CDR3 is TGTGCCAGCAGCTCCGGTCCAGGGGGCGGCTACGAGCAGTACTTC. It encodes CASSSGPGGGYEQYF.

The chain carries TRBV29-1 and TRBJ2-2; TRBD2 might be the D (5 bases). The CDR3 totals 13 residues. From germline, CDR1 is SQVTM and CDR2 ANQGSEA. V was shortened by 3 bases and J by 1 base, with 6 bases between the two germline ends. The DNA of the CDR3 is TGCAGCGTTGACGCGGGGAACACCGGGGAGCTGTTTTTT. Protein: CSVDAGNTGELFF.